Listed below are T cell receptor beta chains from one sample, sequenced in a study of T cells in pancreatic ductal adenocarcinoma. Method: immunoSEQ multiplex PCR; TCRdb's copy keeps in-frame clones and lacks some. The table has about 9,400 clones, 67% seen once. Sequenced sample: pancreatic tumor tissue. The receptors were gathered from a human donor with pancreatic ductal adenocarcinoma. Both conserved end residues are part of each CDR3. D genes are given only for firm matches. Only some rows state a clone size, as once, few, many or a class for expanded clones.

V gene	clone size	D gene	J gene	CDR3 protein	CDR3 DNA
TRBV10-1	few	NA	TRBJ2-3	CASSDDRPSTDTQYF	TGCGCCAGCTCGGATGACAGGCCAAGCACAGATACGCAGTATTTT
TRBV6-1	NA	NA	TRBJ1-1	CASSEVGNTEAFF	TGTGCCAGCAGTGAAGTCGGGAACACTGAAGCTTTCTTT
TRBV6-5	NA	NA	TRBJ1-1	CASSYEALNTEAFF	TGTGCCAGCAGTTACGAGGCCTTGAACACTGAAGCTTTCTTT
TRBV9	NA	NA	TRBJ2-7	CASSVAGGGTEQYF	TGTGCCAGCAGCGTAGCAGGGGGAGGAACCGAGCAGTACTTC
TRBV15	NA	NA	TRBJ1-1	CATSRERGFNTEAFF	TGTGCCACCAGCAGAGAGAGGGGGTTCAACACTGAAGCTTTCTTT
TRBV6-5	few	NA	TRBJ2-7	CASSYGGGPSYEQYF	TGTGCCAGCAGTTACGGTGGAGGGCCCTCCTACGAGCAGTACTTC
TRBV9	NA	NA	TRBJ2-3	CASSVGLTITDTQYF	TGTGCCAGCAGCGTAGGACTGACTATCACAGATACGCAGTATTTT
TRBV6-1	few	TRBD1	TRBJ1-5	CASIRDRDSNQPQHF	TGTGCCAGCATCCGGGACAGAGATAGCAATCAGCCCCAGCATTTT
TRBV19	NA	NA	TRBJ1-1	CASSSRTEAFF	TGTGCCAGTAGTTCCCGTACTGAAGCTTTCTTT
TRBV19	medium-sized	NA	TRBJ2-7	CASSYRVQGYEQYF	TGTGCCAGTAGTTACAGGGTGCAGGGCTACGAGCAGTACTTC
TRBV7-8	NA	NA	TRBJ2-1	CASSQGAGTQVDEQFF	TGTGCCAGCAGCCAAGGGGCCGGGACACAGGTCGATGAGCAGTTCTTC
TRBV5-1	NA	NA	TRBJ1-1	CASSPEAGYNTEAFF	TGCGCCAGCAGCCCGGAGGCAGGGTATAACACTGAAGCTTTCTTT
TRBV6-5	NA	NA	TRBJ2-6	CASSYSGTGANVLTF	TGTGCCAGCAGTTACTCAGGGACTGGGGCCAACGTCCTGACTTTC
TRBV7-3	once	NA	TRBJ1-4	CASSFPWGRDRNTNEKLFF	TGTGCCAGCAGCTTCCCGTGGGGTAGGGATCGGAACACTAATGAAAAACTGTTTTTT
TRBV5-4	large	NA	TRBJ1-2	CASSLDPTGGYTF	TGTGCCAGCAGCTTGGATCCCACAGGTGGCTACACCTTC
TRBV4-2	few	NA	TRBJ1-1	CASSQGDRNTEAFF	TGTGCCAGCAGCCAAGGCGACAGGAACACTGAAGCTTTCTTT
TRBV28	NA	TRBD2	TRBJ2-1	CASSFWSGSRDEQFF	TGTGCCAGCAGTTTCTGGAGCGGGAGTAGGGATGAGCAGTTCTTC
TRBV11-2	NA	NA	TRBJ1-2	CASSLAQQSSGYTF	TGTGCCAGCAGCTTAGCGCAACAGAGCTCTGGCTACACCTTC
TRBV6-5	NA	TRBD2	TRBJ2-1	CASSEIAGIEFF	TGTGCCAGCAGCGAAATAGCGGGTATAGAGTTCTTC
TRBV6-1	few	TRBD1	TRBJ1-4	CASSERKGAANEKLFF	TGTGCCAGCAGTGAACGTAAGGGGGCGGCTAATGAAAAACTGTTTTTT
TRBV30	NA	TRBD2	TRBJ2-2	CAWSAGGPGELFF	TGTGCCTGGAGTGCGGGAGGGCCCGGGGAGCTGTTTTTT
TRBV30	NA	TRBD1	TRBJ2-7	CAWSVVDRGYEQYF	TGTGCCTGGAGTGTTGTGGACAGGGGCTACGAGCAGTACTTC
TRBV2	large	NA	TRBJ1-6	CASSGELDSPLHF	TGTGCCAGCAGCGGGGAGCTAGATTCACCCCTCCACTTT
TRBV2	NA	NA	TRBJ2-5	CASSAGSGGETQYF	TGTGCCAGCAGTGCGGGTAGCGGTGGGGAGACCCAGTACTTC
TRBV18	NA	NA	TRBJ1-6	CASSPLSNSPLHF	TGTGCCAGCTCACCCCTGTCAAATTCACCCCTCCACTTT
TRBV5-5	NA	NA	TRBJ2-1	CASSLGTAYNEQFF	TGTGCCAGCAGCTTAGGGACTGCCTACAATGAGCAGTTCTTC